These 27 T cell receptor beta chains share one sample of origin, sequenced in a study of CD8+ T cells in alopecia areata. Reverse transcription of extracted RNA yielded cDNA, which provided the sequencing template. TCRdb keeps only in-frame clones here, not all; method: immunoSEQ multiplex PCR. The sample includes over 120,000 clones, about 60% of them seen just once. Material: CD4+ T cells sorted from blood, obtained at week 0. The source is a human donor with alopecia areata.

This clone was observed a few times. The genes are TRBV29-1 and TRBJ2-1, with D possibly TRBD2 on 6 matching bases. The germline gives CDR1 SQVTM, CDR2 ANQGSEA. This CDR3 region has 15 residues. V dropped 0 bases and J dropped 7 bases, with 16 bases sitting between them. The CDR3 protein is CSVEDFGIGGNEQFF. The CDR3 nucleotides are TGCAGCGTTGAAGATTTCGGGATCGGAGGGAATGAGCAGTTCTTC.

V usage is TRBV29-1 and J usage is TRBJ2-3; D perhaps matches TRBD2 (6 bases). Germline V gene data show CDR1 as SQVTM and CDR2 as ANQGSEA. V lost 6 bases to trimming and J lost 3 bases, with 10 bases between them. This CDR3 contains 12 residues. This CDR3 reads CSVGGATDTQYF. As DNA, the CDR3 is TGCAGCGTCGGCGGGGCGACAGATACGCAGTATTTT.

CDR3 in amino acids: CASSQARGHSYEQYF. The CDR3 DNA sequence: TGTGCCAGCAGCCAAGCGAGGGGGCACTCCTACGAGCAGTACTTC. This sequence joins TRBV4-2 and TRBJ2-7; TRBD1 aligns across 7 bases. This CDR3 has 15 amino acids. J gave up 0 bases and V 1 base, and 3 bases lay outside the gene matches. CDR1 is LGHNA and CDR2 is YNFKEQ in the germline V gene.

The chain combines TRBV7-9 with TRBJ1-5; D gene ambiguous. Deletions cut 5 bases from V and 1 base from J, with 9 bases between. Germline CDR1 reads SEHNR; CDR2 reads FQNEAQ (reference sequence). The CDR3 length is 14 residues. The CDR3 spells CASSRASSNQPQHF. For the CDR3, the DNA is TGTGCCAGCAGCCGAGCGTCCAGCAATCAGCCCCAGCATTTT.

This sequence joins TRBV7-9 and TRBJ1-1, with D uncertain. Germline lookup yields CDR1 SEHNR and CDR2 FQNEAQ (reference sequence). Trimming stripped 0 bases from V and 4 bases from J, with 21 bases between. The CDR3 has 18 residues. This CDR3 is CASSLAGLVSGLGTEAFF. The CDR3, as DNA: TGTGCCAGCAGCTTAGCTGGGCTCGTGTCAGGATTGGGCACTGAAGCTTTCTTT.

V and J are TRBV6-5 and TRBJ2-2, with D maybe TRBD2 (5 bases). The V gene lost 5 bases and the J gene lost 5 bases, with 12 bases spanning the gap. CDR1 is MNHEY and CDR2 is SVGAGI in the germline V gene. The CDR3 has 14 residues. The CDR3 reads CASSPVRGTGELFF. For the CDR3, the DNA is TGTGCCAGCAGTCCTGTTCGGGGTACCGGGGAGCTGTTTTTT.

This clone has only one observation. V usage is TRBV5-1 and J usage is TRBJ2-7, with a tentative D call TRBD2 (5 bases). The ends were cut back, 0 bases at V and 4 bases at J, with 8 bases in the middle. CDR3 size: 13 residues. The germline gives CDR1 SGHRS, CDR2 YFSETQ. The CDR3 DNA is TGCGCCAGCAGCTTGGAGCAGCGGTACGAGCAGTACTTC. Translated, it gives CASSLEQRYEQYF.

The chain employs TRBV30 and TRBJ2-7, with 10 nucleotides matching TRBD2. CDR3 size: 14 residues. Per the germline V gene, CDR1 is GTSNPN and CDR2 is SVGIG (reference sequence). Unmatched junction bases numbered 2, after V lost 3 bases and J lost 0 bases. The CDR3 here is CAWRLAGRSYEQYF. The CDR3 region has the DNA TGTGCCTGGAGACTAGCGGGGCGCTCCTACGAGCAGTACTTC.

This chain uses TRBV6-5 with TRBJ2-3, with a tentative D call TRBD2 (6 bases). There are 15 residues in the CDR3. Deletions cut 2 bases from V and 1 base from J, with 10 bases between. The germline gives CDR1 MNHEY, CDR2 SVGAGI. CDR3 nucleotide sequence: TGTGCCAGCAGTTACGCCCCGGGGGGCACAGATACGCAGTATTTT. Amino acids: CASSYAPGGTDTQYF.

The rearrangement joins TRBV27 to TRBJ2-6; D may be TRBD1 or TRBD2 (5 bases each). There are 14 residues in the CDR3. The V end was cut by 3 bases, the J end by 2 bases, with 5 bases between. CDR1 is MNHEY, CDR2 SMNVEV, per germline (reference sequence). In DNA form, the CDR3 reads TGTGCCAGCAGTTTGGGACCTGGGGCCAACGTCCTGACTTTC. Encoded protein: CASSLGPGANVLTF.

Comment on this clone: One junction end disagrees with the germline gene, perhaps due to a read error. The chain recombines TRBV4-3 with TRBJ2-4; D is uncertain. The CDR3 has 11 amino acids. Per the germline V gene, CDR1 is LGHNA and CDR2 is YSLEER. The CDR3 region is CASSQPGPPAF. The CDR3 nucleotides read TGCGCCAGCAGCCAACCTGGGCCCCCCGCCTTC.

This clone appeared a single time. The chain couples TRBV29-1 to TRBJ1-4; D may be TRBD1 (6 bases). This CDR3 has 12 amino acids. V lost 3 bases and J lost 6, with 8 bases in between. In germline, CDR1 is SQVTM, CDR2 ANQGSEA. CDR3: CSVEEGDEKLFF. CDR3 nucleotide sequence: TGCAGCGTTGAGGAGGGGGATGAAAAACTGTTTTTT.

This clone was counted only a few times. In nucleotides, the CDR3 is TGTGCCAGCAGCCCCTGGGAGGGAGGCTCAGATACGCAGTATTTT. This gives the protein CASSPWEGGSDTQYF. The genes are TRBV7-2 and TRBJ2-3; 7 bases fit TRBD2. The V segment lost 5 bases and the J segment 4 bases; nucleotides outside the gene matches: 9. Germline CDR1 SGHTA, CDR2 FQGNSA. The CDR3 is 15 amino acids.

This clone has only a few counts. The chain employs TRBV4-3 and TRBJ2-3, with 7 bases identical to TRBD1. Germline-derived CDR1 and CDR2 are LGHNA and YSLEER. V shed 3 bases and J 6 bases; nucleotides not matched to a gene: 9. This CDR3 is built from 15 residues. CDR3 amino acids: CASSHLARQGDTQYF. The CDR3 nucleotides read TGCGCCAGCAGCCATCTCGCCCGACAGGGCGATACGCAGTATTTT.

The chain employs TRBV7-2 and TRBJ1-4; D might be TRBD1 (5 bases). Germline V gene sequence: CDR1 SGHTA, CDR2 FQGNSA. Trimming left V 6 bases short and J 10 bases short, with 12 bases between. The CDR3 covers 12 residues. The chain's CDR3 is CASSRDDGKLFF. The CDR3 DNA is TGTGCCAGCAGTCGGGACGACGGAAAACTGTTTTTT. Combining the CDR3 with reference TRBV7-2 and TRBJ1-4 gives the whole variable domain GAGVSQSPSNKVTEKGKDVELRCDPISGHTALYWYRQSLGQGLEFLIYFQGNSAPDKSGLPSDRFSAERTGGSVSTLTIQRTQQEDSAVYLCASSRDDGKLFFGSGTQLSVL.

The V call is TRBV29-1, the J call TRBJ1-2; a weak D match, TRBD1 (5 bases). This CDR3 region has 20 residues. Deletions cut 1 base from V and 0 bases from J, with 27 bases between. In germline, CDR1 is SQVTM, CDR2 ANQGSEA. The DNA of the CDR3 is TGCAGCGTTGAAGGGACGTCGGGGGGAAGACCGGGATCCACTAACTATGGCTACACCTTC. Its translation is CSVEGTSGGRPGSTNYGYTF. Complete variable domain (other parts from reference TRBV29-1 and TRBJ1-2): SAVISQKPSRDICQRGTSLTIQCQVDSQVTMMFWYRQQPGQSLTLIATANQGSEATYESGFVIDKFPISRPNLTFSTLTVSNMSPEDSSIYLCSVEGTSGGRPGSTNYGYTFGSGTRLTVV.

The chain is built from TRBV13 and TRBJ1-6, with 8 bases identical to TRBD1. The V segment lost 5 bases and the J segment 8 bases; nucleotides outside the gene matches: 11. This CDR3 comprises 16 residues. The germline V gene encodes CDR1 PRHDT and CDR2 FYEKMQ (reference sequence). The CDR3 loop is CASSTRQGTADSPLHF. The CDR3 DNA reads TGTGCCAGCAGCACACGACAGGGGACGGCGGATTCACCCCTCCACTTT.

On this clone itself: The junction departs from the called germline gene at one end, perhaps through a read error. The rearrangement uses TRBV7-2 and TRBJ2-7; no definite D call. The CDR3 covers 13 residues. In germline, CDR1 is SGHTA, CDR2 FQGNSA. The CDR3 here is CASSPARSDEQYF. CDR3 coding DNA: TGTGCCAGCAGCCCCGCCCGCTCCGACGAGCAGTACTTC.

The CDR3 is CSVVRGSEQYF. In DNA, the CDR3 is TGCAGCGTTGTTAGGGGAAGCGAGCAGTACTTC. The genes are TRBV29-1 and TRBJ2-7; possibly TRBD1 for D (5 bases). The CDR3 consists of 11 residues. V gave up 4 bases and J gave up 6 bases, with 10 bases separating them. CDR1 SQVTM and CDR2 ANQGSEA come from the germline V gene.

This chain connects TRBV6-1 to TRBJ1-1, with D maybe TRBD1 (6 bases). This CDR3 contains 14 residues. Trimming shortened V by 6 bases and J by 3 bases, and 14 bases separated the two germline ends. Per germline, CDR1 MNHNS and CDR2 SASEGT. The CDR3 DNA reads TGTGCCAGCAGCCCCAGGGGCTCGGACACTGAAGCTTTCTTT. This codes for CASSPRGSDTEAFF.

This chain uses TRBV7-2 with TRBJ2-3, with a weak D call TRBD1 (5 bases). CDR1 is SGHTA and CDR2 is FQGNSA in the germline V gene. The CDR3 is 13 amino acids. V was shortened by 5 bases and J by 4 bases, with 10 bases between the two germline ends. CDR3 sequence: CASSPRGPDTQYF. The CDR3 nucleotides read TGTGCCAGCAGCCCTAGGGGCCCAGATACGCAGTATTTT.

The genes are TRBV5-1 and TRBJ2-3; 12 bases match TRBD2. After removal of 4 bases from V and 1 base from J, the junction contained 4 bases not matched to a gene. Germline loops: CDR1 SGHRS, CDR2 YFSETQ. CDR3 length equals 16 residues. The CDR3 sequence is CASSPWTSGGTDTQYF. DNA of the CDR3: TGCGCCAGCAGCCCCTGGACTAGCGGGGGCACAGATACGCAGTATTTT.

The chain recombines TRBV20-1 with TRBJ2-5; D remains unclear. Germline CDR1 reads DFQATT; CDR2 reads SNEGSKA (reference sequence). The CDR3 totals 11 residues. Between the trimmed V and J ends, which lost 4 bases and 14 bases, there was a span of 17 bases. Here the CDR3 DNA reads TGCAGTGCTAAGCTCTCCCAATCTTTCTACTTC. The encoded protein is CSAKLSQSFYF.

The rearrangement joins TRBV9 to TRBJ2-5, with D perhaps being TRBD1 or TRBD2 (6 bases each). This CDR3 region has 13 residues. V lost 8 bases and J 2 bases, leaving 13 bases between the germline ends. From germline, CDR1 is SGDLS and CDR2 YYNGEE. The CDR3 loop is CASSQGTQETQYF. CDR3 DNA: TGTGCCAGTTCGCAGGGGACTCAAGAGACCCAGTACTTC.

V and J are TRBV7-2 and TRBJ1-1; no clear D gene. The length of the CDR3 is 15 residues. CDR1 and CDR2 from the germline V gene are SGHTA and FQGNSA. V gave up 4 bases and J gave up 0 bases, with 12 bases separating them. The CDR3 region is CASSSGLTMNTEAFF. CDR3 bases: TGTGCCAGCAGCTCCGGACTGACCATGAACACTGAAGCTTTCTTT.

This clone has more than one count but fewer than ten. This chain links TRBV29-1 with TRBJ1-2; no clear D. V shed 4 bases and J shed 3 bases, with 9 bases lying between them. Germline-derived CDR1 and CDR2 are SQVTM and ANQGSEA. CDR3 size: 12 residues. The CDR3 DNA is TGCAGCGTTGGGGAGAACGACTATGGCTACACCTTC. Protein: CSVGENDYGYTF.

This clone showed up just once. This chain uses TRBV15 with TRBJ2-4, with TRBD1 matching over 10 bases. The germline CDR1 and CDR2 sequences are LNHNV and YYDKDF (reference sequence). Germline trimming cut 5 bases from V and 8 bases from J; bases unmatched to any gene: 15. This CDR3 spans 17 amino acids. The CDR3 bases are TGTGCCACCAGCTCTTCACTCTCCGGGACAGGGGACGACATTCAGTACTTC. It specifies CATSSSLSGTGDDIQYF. The entire variable domain, with the rest obtained from reference TRBV15 and TRBJ2-4, is as follows: DAMVIQNPRYQVTQFGKPVTLSCSQTLNHNVMYWYQQKSSQAPKLLFHYYDKDFNNEADTPDNFQSRRPNTSFCFLDIRSPGLGDTAMYLCATSSSLSGTGDDIQYFGAGTRLSVL.